A single TCR beta chain is shown here with its context. Its target is unknown. The test was conducted at deep level. The repertoire was sequenced with immunoSEQ multiplex PCR; TCRdb's copy has only in-frame clones and lacks some. The table has millions of clones, roughly 95% seen once. This sample is drawn from a study of shared clonotypes between healthy human individuals. Study-wide results and limits: What naive subsets generally showed was a larger estimated richness than memory subsets showed.

The naive CD8 subset, CD45RO-negative cells positively selected for CCR7, excluded terminally differentiated effector memory CD45RA+ cells. This CDR3 region has 14 residues. Trimming shortened V by 3 bases and J by 2 bases, and 10 bases separated the two germline ends. Germline CDR1 is SGHTA and CDR2 is FQGNSA. The sample comprised naive CD8+ T cells sorted from blood. The V gene is TRBV7-2, the J gene TRBJ2-5; D is uncertain. The TCR originated in a man younger than 35 in good health. The CDR3, as DNA: TGTGCCAGCAGCTTTATCTCGGAGCAAGAGACCCAGTACTTC. Its translation is CASSFISEQETQYF.